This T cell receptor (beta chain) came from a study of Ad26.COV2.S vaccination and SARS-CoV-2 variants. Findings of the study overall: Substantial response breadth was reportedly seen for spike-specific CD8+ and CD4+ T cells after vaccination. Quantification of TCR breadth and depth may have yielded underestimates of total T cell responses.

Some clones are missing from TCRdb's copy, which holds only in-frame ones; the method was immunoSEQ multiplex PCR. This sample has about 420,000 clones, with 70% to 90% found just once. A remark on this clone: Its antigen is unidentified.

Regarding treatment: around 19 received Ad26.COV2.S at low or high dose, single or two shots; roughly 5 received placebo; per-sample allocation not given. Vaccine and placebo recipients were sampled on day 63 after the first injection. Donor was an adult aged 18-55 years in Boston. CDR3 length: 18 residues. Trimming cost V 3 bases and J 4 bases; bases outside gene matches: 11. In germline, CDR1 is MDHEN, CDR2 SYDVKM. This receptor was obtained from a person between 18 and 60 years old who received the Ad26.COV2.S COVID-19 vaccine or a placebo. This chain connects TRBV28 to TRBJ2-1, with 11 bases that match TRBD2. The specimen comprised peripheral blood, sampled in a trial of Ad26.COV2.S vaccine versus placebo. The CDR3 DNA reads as TGTGCCAGCAGTTTTGGCCACAAACTAGCGGGGGCTTACAATGAGCAGTTCTTC. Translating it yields CASSFGHKLAGAYNEQFF.